The 8 T cell receptor beta chains given below trace back to one sample, sequenced in a study of tumor-infiltrating lymphocytes in localized non-small cell lung cancer. The data were produced by immunoSEQ multiplex PCR, yet TCRdb's version contains in-frame clones alone and is incomplete. This sample has 15,000 or so clones, with more than 60% found just once. The sequenced sample consisted of lung tumor tissue. These TCRs come from a human donor with non-small cell lung cancer.

The rearrangement joins TRBV4-2 to TRBJ2-1; 11 nucleotides align to TRBD2. The junction had 8 bases not matched to a gene; V was cut back by 0 bases and J by 7 bases. The CDR3 is made up of 17 amino acids. The germline gives CDR1 LGHNA, CDR2 YNFKEQ. CDR3 nucleotides: TGTGCCAGCAGCCAAGACCCGACTAGCGGGATCGGGAATGAGCAGTTCTTC. It encodes CASSQDPTSGIGNEQFF.

The chain uses TRBV27 and TRBJ1-1, with 11 bases fitting TRBD1. After removal of 6 bases from V and 7 bases from J, the junction contained 7 bases not matched to a gene. The germline CDR1 and CDR2 sequences are MNHEY and SMNVEV (reference sequence). The CDR3 covers 14 residues. The CDR3 bases are TGTGCCAGCAGGGACAGGGGGCTTATAGGTGAAGCTTTCTTT. Its translation is CASRDRGLIGEAFF.

V is TRBV5-1 and J is TRBJ2-1; 8 positions match TRBD2. Trimming at V came to 7 bases and at J to 6 bases, leaving 9 bases not matched to a gene. The CDR3 is made up of 14 amino acids. Per germline, CDR1 SGHRS and CDR2 YFSETQ. In DNA form, the CDR3 reads TGCGCCAGCCGAGGAGCGGGAGAAGGCAATGAGCAGTTCTTC. Translation gives CASRGAGEGNEQFF.

The CDR3 DNA sequence: TGTGCCACCAGCAGAGAACGGACTAGCGGGAGGAATGAGCAGTTCTTC. This codes for CATSRERTSGRNEQFF. The V and J genes are TRBV15 and TRBJ2-1; 14 positions match TRBD2. Unmatched junction bases numbered 2, after V lost 0 bases and J lost 7 bases. The CDR3 runs to 16 residues. CDR1 is LNHNV, CDR2 YYDKDF, per germline (reference sequence).

This clone showed up just once. This rearrangement joins TRBV4-2 to TRBJ2-1; TRBD2 matches 12 bases. Trimming cost V 0 bases and J 2 bases; bases outside gene matches: 11. The CDR3 contains 20 residues. Looked up from germline, CDR1 is LGHNA and CDR2 is YNFKEQ. The CDR3 DNA reads as TGTGCCAGCAGCCAAGATCCCACTAGCGGGAGGTACCCCACCTACAATGAGCAGTTCTTC. Its protein product is CASSQDPTSGRYPTYNEQFF.

The V and J genes are TRBV15 and TRBJ1-2; D gene ambiguous. The CDR3 is 15 amino acids. Germline V lookup: CDR1 LNHNV, CDR2 YYDKDF (reference sequence). Trimming removed 1 base from V and 7 bases from J, with 16 bases in between. CDR3 nucleotide sequence: TGTGCCACCAGCAGAGGTGACAATCGGTTAAGTGGCTACACCTTC. Amino acids: CATSRGDNRLSGYTF.

The genes are TRBV5-1 and TRBJ1-4; tentatively, D is TRBD1 (6 bases). The CDR3 is 13 residues long. V was pared by 4 bases and J by 8 bases, with 12 bases between. Looked up from germline, CDR1 is SGHRS and CDR2 is YFSETQ. This CDR3 is CASSRDMKEKLFF. The CDR3 DNA follows: TGCGCCAGCAGCCGGGACATGAAAGAAAAACTGTTTTTT. The full variable domain, rest sourced from reference TRBV5-1 and TRBJ1-4, is KAGVTQTPRYLIKTRGQQVTLSCSPISGHRSVSWYQQTPGQGLQFLFEYFSETQRNKGNFPGRFSGRQFSNSRSEMNVSTLELGDSALYLCASSRDMKEKLFFGSGTQLSVL.

This clone has a handful of counts. The chain combines TRBV7-9 with TRBJ2-1; D unclear. Germline V lookup: CDR1 SEHNR, CDR2 FQNEAQ (reference sequence). Between the trimmed V and J ends, which lost 4 bases and 11 bases, there was a span of 15 bases. This CDR3 has 13 amino acids. As DNA, the CDR3 is TGTGCCAGCAGCTACCTTGGACCGCTTAAGCAGTTCTTC. Encoded protein: CASSYLGPLKQFF.